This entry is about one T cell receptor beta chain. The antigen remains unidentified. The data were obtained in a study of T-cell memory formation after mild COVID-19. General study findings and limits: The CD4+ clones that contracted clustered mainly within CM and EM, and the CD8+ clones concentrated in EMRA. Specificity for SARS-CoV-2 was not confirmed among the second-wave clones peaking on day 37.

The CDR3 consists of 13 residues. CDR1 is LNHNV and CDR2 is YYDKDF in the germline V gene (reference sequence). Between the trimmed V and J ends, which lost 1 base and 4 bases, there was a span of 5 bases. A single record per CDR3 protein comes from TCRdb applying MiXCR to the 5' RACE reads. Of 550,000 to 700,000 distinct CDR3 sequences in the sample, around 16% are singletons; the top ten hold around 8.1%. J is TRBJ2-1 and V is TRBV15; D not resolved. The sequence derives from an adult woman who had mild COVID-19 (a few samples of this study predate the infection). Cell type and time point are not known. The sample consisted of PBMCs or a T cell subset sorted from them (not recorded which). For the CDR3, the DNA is TGTGCCACCAGCAGAGGAGCGTACAATGAGCAGTTCTTC. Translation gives CATSRGAYNEQFF.